The TCR beta chain described here comes from a study of blood T cell repertoires in COVID-19. Across the study: Spain, Italy and the United States supplied samples that represented acute and convalescent COVID-19. T cells, B-cell-depleted T cells, or PBMCs supplied cDNA or gDNA.

The authors' processing: Reference gene primer amplification gave nucleated cell count estimates. Measured with immunoSEQ multiplex PCR; TCRdb has only the in-frame clones, and not every one. From that table come the V and J calls and clone size; the DNA was used to work out D and trimming. Of some 160,000 clones in the sample, approximately 91% are singletons; the top ten hold roughly 2.3%. Trimming shortened V by 5 bases and J by 5 bases, and 15 bases separated the two germline ends. The CDR3 contains 14 residues. Germline V gene sequence: CDR1 MNHEY, CDR2 SVGAGI. The chain couples TRBV6-5 to TRBJ1-1; TRBD1 might be the D (5 bases). Material: peripheral blood. The sequence was collected from a man younger than 35 with acute or convalescent COVID-19. Here the CDR3 DNA reads TGTGCCAGCAGTCGTCGACAGCAAGGGACTGAAGCTTTCTTT. Translated, it gives CASSRRQQGTEAFF.